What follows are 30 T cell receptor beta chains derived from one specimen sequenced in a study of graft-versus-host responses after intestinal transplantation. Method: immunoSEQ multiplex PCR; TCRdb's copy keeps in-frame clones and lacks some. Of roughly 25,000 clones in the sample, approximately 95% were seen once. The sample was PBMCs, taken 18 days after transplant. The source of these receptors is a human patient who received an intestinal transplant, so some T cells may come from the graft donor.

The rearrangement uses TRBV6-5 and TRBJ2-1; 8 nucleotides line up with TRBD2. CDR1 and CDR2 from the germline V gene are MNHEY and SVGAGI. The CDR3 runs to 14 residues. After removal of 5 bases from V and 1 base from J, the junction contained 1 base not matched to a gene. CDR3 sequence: CASSPGGSYNEQFF. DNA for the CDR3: TGTGCCAGCAGTCCGGGGGGGTCCTACAATGAGCAGTTCTTC.

The CDR3 here is CASSPRSTLAKNIQYF. CDR3 nucleotide sequence: TGTGCCAGCTCACCAAGGTCGACCCTAGCCAAAAACATTCAGTACTTC. The rearrangement links TRBV18 to TRBJ2-4; D is ambiguous. Germline values: CDR1 KGHSH, CDR2 LQKENI. The germline V and J ends were trimmed by 2 bases and 0 bases, with 11 bases remaining between them. This CDR3 has 16 amino acids.

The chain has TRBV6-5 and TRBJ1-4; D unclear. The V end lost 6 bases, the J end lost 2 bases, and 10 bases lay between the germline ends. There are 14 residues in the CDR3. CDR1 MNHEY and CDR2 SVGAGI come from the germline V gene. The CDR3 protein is CASSPGGTNEKLFF. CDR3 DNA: TGTGCCAGCAGCCCCGGTGGTACTAATGAAAAACTGTTTTTT.

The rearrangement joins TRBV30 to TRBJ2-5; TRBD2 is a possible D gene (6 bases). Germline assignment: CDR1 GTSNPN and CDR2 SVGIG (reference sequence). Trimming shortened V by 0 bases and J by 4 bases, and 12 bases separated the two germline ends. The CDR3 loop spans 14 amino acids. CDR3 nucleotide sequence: TGTGCCTGGAGTGTAATTGTGGGGGGAGAGACCCAGTACTTC. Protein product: CAWSVIVGGETQYF.

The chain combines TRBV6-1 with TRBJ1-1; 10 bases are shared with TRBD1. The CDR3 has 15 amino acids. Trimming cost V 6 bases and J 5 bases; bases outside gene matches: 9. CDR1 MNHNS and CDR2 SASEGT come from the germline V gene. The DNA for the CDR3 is TGTGCCAGCAGCAGACAGGGGGCCGTGTGGACTGAAGCTTTCTTT. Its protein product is CASSRQGAVWTEAFF.

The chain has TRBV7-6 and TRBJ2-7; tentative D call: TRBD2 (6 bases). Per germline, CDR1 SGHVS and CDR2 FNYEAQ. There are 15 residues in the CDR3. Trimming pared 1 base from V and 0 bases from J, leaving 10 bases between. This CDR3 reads CASSLVGGPSYEQYF. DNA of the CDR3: TGTGCCAGCAGCTTAGTGGGGGGTCCCTCCTACGAGCAGTACTTC.

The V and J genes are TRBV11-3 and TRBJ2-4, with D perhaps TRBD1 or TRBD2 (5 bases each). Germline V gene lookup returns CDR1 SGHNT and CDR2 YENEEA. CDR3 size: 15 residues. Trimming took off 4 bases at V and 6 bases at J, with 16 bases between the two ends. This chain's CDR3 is CASSSAIFGGNIQYF. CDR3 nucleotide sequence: TGTGCCAGCAGCTCCGCGATCTTTGGGGGAAACATTCAGTACTTC.

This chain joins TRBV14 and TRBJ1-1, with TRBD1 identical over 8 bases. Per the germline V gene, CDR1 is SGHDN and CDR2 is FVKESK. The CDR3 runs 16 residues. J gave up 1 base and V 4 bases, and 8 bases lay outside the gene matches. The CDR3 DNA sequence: TGTGCCAGCAGCCTTTGGACAGGGCGTGGGAACACTGAAGCTTTCTTT. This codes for CASSLWTGRGNTEAFF.

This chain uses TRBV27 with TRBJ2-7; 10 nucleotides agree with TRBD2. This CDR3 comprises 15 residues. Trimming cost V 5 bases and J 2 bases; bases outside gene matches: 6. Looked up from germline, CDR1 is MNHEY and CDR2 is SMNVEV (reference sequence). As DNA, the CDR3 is TGTGCCAGCAGTCGAACTAGCGGGGTTACCTACGAGCAGTACTTC. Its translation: CASSRTSGVTYEQYF.

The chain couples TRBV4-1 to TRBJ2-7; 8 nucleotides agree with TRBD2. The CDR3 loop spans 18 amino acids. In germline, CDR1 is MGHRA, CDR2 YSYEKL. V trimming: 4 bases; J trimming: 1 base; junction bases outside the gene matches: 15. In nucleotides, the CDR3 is TGCGCCAGCAGCCGGACCTCGTGGCGGGGGGCGTCTTCCTACGAGCAGTACTTC. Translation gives CASSRTSWRGASSYEQYF.

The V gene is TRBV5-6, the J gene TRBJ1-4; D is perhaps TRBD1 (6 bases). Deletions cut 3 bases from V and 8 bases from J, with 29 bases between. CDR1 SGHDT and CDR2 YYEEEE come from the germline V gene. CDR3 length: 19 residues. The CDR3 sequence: CASSSPPGHGSVAGEKLFF. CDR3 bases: TGTGCCAGCAGCTCTCCCCCGGGACACGGGTCCGTCGCAGGGGAAAAACTGTTTTTT.

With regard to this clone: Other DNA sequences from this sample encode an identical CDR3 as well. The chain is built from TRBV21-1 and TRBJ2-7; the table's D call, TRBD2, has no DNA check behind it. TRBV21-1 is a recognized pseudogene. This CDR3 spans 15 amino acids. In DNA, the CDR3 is TGTGCCAGCAGCACTGGACTAGCGGGGACCTACGAGCAGTACTTC. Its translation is CASSTGLAGTYEQYF.

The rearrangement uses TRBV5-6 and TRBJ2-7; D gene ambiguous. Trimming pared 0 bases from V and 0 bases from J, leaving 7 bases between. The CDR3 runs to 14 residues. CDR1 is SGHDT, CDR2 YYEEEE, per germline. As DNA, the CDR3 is TGTGCCAGCAGCTTGGGTACCAGCTCCTACGAGCAGTACTTC. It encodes CASSLGTSSYEQYF.

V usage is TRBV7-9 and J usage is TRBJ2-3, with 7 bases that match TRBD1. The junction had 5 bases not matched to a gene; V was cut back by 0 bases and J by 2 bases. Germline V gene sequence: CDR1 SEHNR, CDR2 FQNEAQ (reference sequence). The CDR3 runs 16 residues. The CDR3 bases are TGTGCCAGCAGCTTAGCTGGACAGGATCTCACAGATACGCAGTATTTT. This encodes CASSLAGQDLTDTQYF.

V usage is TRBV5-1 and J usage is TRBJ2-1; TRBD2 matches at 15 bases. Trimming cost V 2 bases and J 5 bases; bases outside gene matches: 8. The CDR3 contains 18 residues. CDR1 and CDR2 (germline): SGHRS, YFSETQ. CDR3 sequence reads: CASSFGLAGGPVHNEQFF. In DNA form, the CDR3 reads TGCGCCAGCAGCTTCGGACTAGCGGGGGGGCCCGTGCACAATGAGCAGTTCTTC.

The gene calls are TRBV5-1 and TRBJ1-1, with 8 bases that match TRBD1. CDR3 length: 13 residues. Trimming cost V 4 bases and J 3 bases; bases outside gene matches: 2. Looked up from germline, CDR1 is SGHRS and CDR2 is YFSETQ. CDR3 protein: CASSQDRDTEAFF. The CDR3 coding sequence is TGCGCCAGCAGCCAGGACAGGGACACTGAAGCTTTCTTT.

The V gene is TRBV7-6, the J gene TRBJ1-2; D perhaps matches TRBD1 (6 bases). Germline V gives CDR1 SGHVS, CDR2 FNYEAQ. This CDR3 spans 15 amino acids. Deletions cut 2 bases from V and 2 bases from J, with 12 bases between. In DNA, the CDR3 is TGTGCCAGCAGCTTAATCGGAGGACAGAACTATGGCTACACCTTC. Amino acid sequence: CASSLIGGQNYGYTF. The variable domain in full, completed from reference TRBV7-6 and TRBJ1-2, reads GAGVSQSPRYKVTKRGQDVALRCDPISGHVSLYWYRQALGQGPEFLTYFNYEAQQDKSGLPNDRFSAERPEGSISTLTIQRTEQRDSAMYRCASSLIGGQNYGYTFGSGTRLTVV.

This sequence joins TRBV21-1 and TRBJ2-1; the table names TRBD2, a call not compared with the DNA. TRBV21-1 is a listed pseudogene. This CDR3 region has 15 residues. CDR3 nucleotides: TGTGCCAGTTCACCGGGAGTAATTTCCGACAATGAGCAGTTCTTC. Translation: CASSPGVISDNEQFF.

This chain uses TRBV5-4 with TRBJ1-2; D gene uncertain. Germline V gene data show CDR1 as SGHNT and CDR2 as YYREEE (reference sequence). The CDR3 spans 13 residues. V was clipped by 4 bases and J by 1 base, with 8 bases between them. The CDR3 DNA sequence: TGTGCCAGCAGCCCCTTGGGTAACTATGGCTACACCTTC. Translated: CASSPLGNYGYTF.

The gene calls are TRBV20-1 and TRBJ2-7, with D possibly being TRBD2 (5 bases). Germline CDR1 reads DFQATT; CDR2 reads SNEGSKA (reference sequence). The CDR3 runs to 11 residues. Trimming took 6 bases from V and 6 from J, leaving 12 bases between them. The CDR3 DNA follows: TGCAGTGCGTTGAAGGCGGGCGAGCAGTACTTC. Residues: CSALKAGEQYF.

CDR3 sequence: CASSASGGPPQETQYF. In nucleotides, the CDR3 is TGTGCCAGCAGCGCGAGCGGGGGGCCTCCCCAAGAGACCCAGTACTTC. This chain links TRBV9 with TRBJ2-5; 9 bases agree with TRBD2. Germline-derived CDR1 and CDR2 are SGDLS and YYNGEE. J gave up 1 base and V 3 bases, and 7 bases lay outside the gene matches. CDR3 length equals 16 residues.

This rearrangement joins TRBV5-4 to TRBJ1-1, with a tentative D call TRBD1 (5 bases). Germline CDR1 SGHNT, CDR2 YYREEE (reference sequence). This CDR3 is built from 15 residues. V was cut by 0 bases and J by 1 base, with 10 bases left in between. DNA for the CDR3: TGTGCCAGCAGCTTGGGATTGGGGGAGAACACTGAAGCTTTCTTT. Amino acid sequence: CASSLGLGENTEAFF.

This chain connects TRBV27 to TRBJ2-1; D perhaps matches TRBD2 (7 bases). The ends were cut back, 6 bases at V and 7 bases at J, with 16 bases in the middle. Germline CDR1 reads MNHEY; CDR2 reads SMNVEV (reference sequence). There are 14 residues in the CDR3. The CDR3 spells CASSQEGGPNEQFF. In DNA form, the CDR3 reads TGTGCCAGCAGCCAGGAGGGGGGGCCAAATGAGCAGTTCTTC.

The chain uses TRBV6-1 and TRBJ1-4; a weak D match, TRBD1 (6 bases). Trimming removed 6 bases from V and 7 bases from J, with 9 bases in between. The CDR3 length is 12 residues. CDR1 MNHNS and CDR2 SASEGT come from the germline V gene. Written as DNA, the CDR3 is TGTGCCAGCAGGGACAGTGCTGAAAAACTGTTTTTT. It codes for CASRDSAEKLFF.

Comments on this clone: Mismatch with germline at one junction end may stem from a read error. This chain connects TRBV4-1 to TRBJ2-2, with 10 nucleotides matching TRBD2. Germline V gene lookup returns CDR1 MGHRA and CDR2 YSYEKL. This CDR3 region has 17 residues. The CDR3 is CASSKDPSGGSTGELFF. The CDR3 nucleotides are TGCGCCAGCAGCAAAGACCCTAGCGGGGGTAGTACCGGGGAGCTGTTTTTT.

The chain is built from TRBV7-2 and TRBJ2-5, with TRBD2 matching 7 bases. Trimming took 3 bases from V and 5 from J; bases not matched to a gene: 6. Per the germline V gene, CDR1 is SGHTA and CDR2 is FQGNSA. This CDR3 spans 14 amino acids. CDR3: CASSFMGGWETQYF. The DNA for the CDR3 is TGTGCCAGCAGCTTCATGGGGGGGTGGGAGACCCAGTACTTC.

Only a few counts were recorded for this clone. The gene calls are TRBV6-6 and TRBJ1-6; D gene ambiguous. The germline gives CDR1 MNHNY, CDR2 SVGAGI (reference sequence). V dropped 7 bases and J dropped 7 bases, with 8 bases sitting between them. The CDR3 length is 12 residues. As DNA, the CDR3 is TGTGCCAGCAACGAGCCGAATTCACCCCTCCACTTT. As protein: CASNEPNSPLHF.

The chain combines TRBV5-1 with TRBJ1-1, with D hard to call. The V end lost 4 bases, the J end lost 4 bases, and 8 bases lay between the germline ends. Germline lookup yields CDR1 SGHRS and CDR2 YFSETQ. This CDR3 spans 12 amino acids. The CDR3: CASSAGGTEAFF. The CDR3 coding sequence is TGCGCCAGCAGCGCCGGCGGCACTGAAGCTTTCTTT.

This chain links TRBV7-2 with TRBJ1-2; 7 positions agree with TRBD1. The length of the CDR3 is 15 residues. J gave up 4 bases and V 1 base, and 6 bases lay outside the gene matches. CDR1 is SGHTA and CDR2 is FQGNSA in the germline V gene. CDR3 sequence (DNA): TGTGCCAGCAGCTTAGATACAGGGGTGTCCTATGGCTACACCTTC. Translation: CASSLDTGVSYGYTF.

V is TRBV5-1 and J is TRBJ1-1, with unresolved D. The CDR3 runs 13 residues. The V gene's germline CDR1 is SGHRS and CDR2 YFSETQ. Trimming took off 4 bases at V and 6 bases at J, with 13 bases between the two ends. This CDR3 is CASSPQTRAEAFF. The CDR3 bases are TGCGCCAGCAGCCCACAGACCCGGGCTGAAGCTTTCTTT.